This TCR beta chain was observed in a study of technical replicates of blood from several donors. This table comes from immunoSEQ multiplex PCR, and its TCRdb copy is limited to in-frame clones, with some not included. The table lists around 58,000 clones, about 87% of them singletons. CDR3 length: 13 residues. In germline, CDR1 is SQVTM, CDR2 ANQGSEA. Losses at the gene ends were 7 bases for V and 6 bases for J; bases not matched to a gene: 5. Sequencing was done on a sample of PBMCs. This sequence joins TRBV29-1 and TRBJ2-1, with TRBD2 matching over 11 bases. This receptor was taken from a human donor in good health. Some clones in this sample may be carry-over from other donors' samples. The CDR3: CSAGTSGPNEQFF. The CDR3 DNA sequence: TGCAGCGCCGGGACTAGCGGACCCAATGAGCAGTTCTTC.